The present TCR beta chain was sequenced within a study of OX40 agonist ivuxolimab in advanced cancers. The study, taken as a whole, reports: Some of the lowest clonal expansion was seen in partial responders at 0.1-3.0 mg/kg. Specificity for antigen went undetermined in the expanded peripheral T cells.

Here immunoSEQ multiplex PCR was the method, and the copy in TCRdb shows in-frame clones only, minus some. The table records 30,000 to 40,000 clones, 88% of them present only once. V was shortened by 0 bases and J by 8 bases, with 14 bases between the two germline ends. Germline V lookup: CDR1 LGHNA, CDR2 YNFKEQ. The CDR3 spans 15 residues. By sample fraction, this clone is medium-sized (0.01 to 0.1%). Its antigen is not known. The chain recombines TRBV4-2 with TRBJ2-1; TRBD1 or TRBD2 may be the D gene (5 bases each). Specimen: CD4+ or CD8+ T cells sorted from blood, collected in a trial of the OX40 agonist ivuxolimab. This clonotype originated in an adult with an advanced solid tumor such as melanoma, head and neck, liver or kidney cancer. For the CDR3, the DNA is TGTGCCAGCAGCCAAGAGGGGGTCCCCGGGGATGAGCAGTTCTTC. It encodes CASSQEGVPGDEQFF.